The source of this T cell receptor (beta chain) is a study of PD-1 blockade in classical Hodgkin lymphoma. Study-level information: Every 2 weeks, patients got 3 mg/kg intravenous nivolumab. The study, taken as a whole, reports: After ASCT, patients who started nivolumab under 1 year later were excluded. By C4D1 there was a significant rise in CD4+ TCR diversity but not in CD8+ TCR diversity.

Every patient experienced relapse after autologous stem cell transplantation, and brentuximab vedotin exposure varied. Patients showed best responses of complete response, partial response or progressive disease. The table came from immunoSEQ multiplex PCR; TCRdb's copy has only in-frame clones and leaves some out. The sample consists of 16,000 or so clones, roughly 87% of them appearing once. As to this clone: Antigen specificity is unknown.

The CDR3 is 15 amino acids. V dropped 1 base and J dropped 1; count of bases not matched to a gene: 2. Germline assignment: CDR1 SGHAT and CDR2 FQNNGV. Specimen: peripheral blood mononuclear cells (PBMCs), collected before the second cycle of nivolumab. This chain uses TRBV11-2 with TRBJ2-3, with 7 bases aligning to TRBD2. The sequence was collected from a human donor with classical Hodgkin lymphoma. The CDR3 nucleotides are TGTGCCAGCAGCTTAGTAACTAGCGGCACAGATACGCAGTATTTT. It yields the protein CASSLVTSGTDTQYF.